These T cell receptor beta chains were read from a single sample in a study of T-cell reconstitution after alpha-beta-depleted transplantation in children. MiXCR, run by TCRdb on the PCR reads, gives a single entry per CDR3 protein. The sample holds approximately 400,000 distinct CDR3 sequences, roughly 11% seen once. Here the sequenced sample was PBMCs from the stem cell graft donor, taken from the stem cell graft. The receptors shown here come from a human donor who donated a stem cell graft to a child with acute myeloid leukemia. CDR3s leave out the opening cysteine and the closing phenylalanine or tryptophan. Some rows mark clone size as missing; the rest say once, few, many or name a class of expanded clone.

>many|9|TRBV10-3|TRBJ2-5
AISETETQY
>-|11|TRBV24-1|TRBJ2-3
ATSDPTTDTQY
>-|12|TRBV5-1|TRBJ2-1
ASSFYGTENEQF
>-|12|TRBV5-1|TRBJ2-5
ASSLDRVGETQY
>few|15|TRBV4-1|TRBJ2-5
ASSQVLAGGFGETQY
>many|12|TRBV5-5|TRBJ1-6
ASDRGSYNSPLH
>-|11|TRBV18|TRBJ2-3
ASSPVGADTQY
>-|12|TRBV7-6|TRBJ2-1
ASSLGGPKWAQF
>many|14|TRBV2|TRBJ1-5
ASSLDRDRVLQPQH
>few|14|TRBV4-2|TRBJ2-7
ASSQESGSRFYEQY
>few|11|TRBV7-9|TRBJ2-1
ASSLVGENEQF
>once|15|TRBV3-1|TRBJ2-1
ASSLPTSGGGYNEQF
>few|11|TRBV6-2/TRBV6-3|TRBJ2-7
ASSHPDRGEQY
>few|12|TRBV2|TRBJ2-7
ASSQPQDYYEQY
>-|13|TRBV15|TRBJ2-5
ATSRDRAQGETQY
>few|14|TRBV9|TRBJ2-1
ASSERGVSSYNEQF
>-|9|TRBV5-1|TRBJ2-7
ASRGDYEQY
>-|12|TRBV20-1|TRBJ2-2
SAIRRGGVGELF
>-|12|TRBV27|TRBJ2-1
ASTVGTSGNEQF
>-|11|TRBV5-1|TRBJ2-1
ASSNYYFPEQF
>few|7|TRBV5-8|TRBJ1-2
ASSAGYT
>few|11|TRBV20-1|TRBJ2-2
SASSGLAGELF
>-|13|TRBV20-1|TRBJ2-3
SASVPGVETDTQY
>few|11|TRBV30|TRBJ1-6
AWSTGTNSPLH
>few|15|TRBV7-9|TRBJ1-1
ASSLALRYSQSTEAF
>-|12|TRBV6-1|TRBJ2-7
ASMAGTGYYEQY
>few|12|TRBV9|TRBJ1-3
ASSVSGAGNTIY
>-|11|TRBV6-1|TRBJ1-5
ASGTGLNQPQH
>few|11|TRBV5-8|TRBJ1-6
ASSGQGSTPLH
>-|17|TRBV7-3|TRBJ2-2
ASSLSPIAGLANTGELF
>-|12|TRBV12-3/TRBV12-4|TRBJ2-3
ASSSQGAADTQY
>-|11|TRBV7-9|TRBJ2-3
ASSLELTDTQY
>-|13|TRBV6-1|TRBJ2-2
ASRRRGQNTGELF
>few|13|TRBV10-3|TRBJ2-5
AIRAAGGAGETQY
>many|10|TRBV20-1|TRBJ1-5
SATQGSQPQH
>few|14|TRBV7-2|TRBJ2-3
ASSSPRWERTDTQY
>-|13|TRBV7-8|TRBJ1-3
ASSLVLTGGNTIY
>-|13|TRBV5-1|TRBJ1-4
ASSGAGATNEKLF
>few|13|TRBV3-1|TRBJ2-1
ASSQGVDSYNEQF
>-|14|TRBV18|TRBJ2-3
ASSPPGGVSGDTQY
>few|12|TRBV29-1|TRBJ2-3
SVEGDKSTDTQY
>-|13|TRBV6-5|TRBJ1-3
ASSYSRGPGNTIY
>few|12|TRBV27|TRBJ2-3
ASSLLRLTDTQY
>-|13|TRBV6-1|TRBJ2-7
ASSVDRGVSYEQY
>few|13|TRBV6-5|TRBJ2-1
ASSYTGGSYNEQF
>-|15|TRBV7-2|TRBJ2-2
ASSLVVRAGGAGELF
>-|10|TRBV21-1|TRBJ2-5
ASSGRMETQY
>many|15|TRBV20-1|TRBJ1-3
SASGAGGILSGNTIY
>many|11|TRBV11-2|TRBJ1-2
ASSEEQGYGYT
>few|13|TRBV9|TRBJ1-6
ASSVVGTGDSPLH
>-|12|TRBV5-6|TRBJ1-2
ASSLEGSNYGYT
>-|13|TRBV27|TRBJ1-1
ASSLGQGRASEAF
>-|11|TRBV14|TRBJ1-1
ASSQGAGTEAF
>-|13|TRBV20-1|TRBJ2-1
SAETPGLAGGEQF
>-|14|TRBV5-1|TRBJ1-4
ASSLWGRQGDEKLF
>few|14|TRBV9|TRBJ1-6
ASSAQGGQGVSPLH
>-|15|TRBV6-5|TRBJ2-3
ASSYDLEPSSTDTQY
>-|11|TRBV5-1|TRBJ2-5
ASSLGEFGTQY
>few|13|TRBV20-1|TRBJ2-7
SARDGLAGRYEQY
>many|13|TRBV12-3/TRBV12-4|TRBJ2-4
ASSQTWQGVNIQY